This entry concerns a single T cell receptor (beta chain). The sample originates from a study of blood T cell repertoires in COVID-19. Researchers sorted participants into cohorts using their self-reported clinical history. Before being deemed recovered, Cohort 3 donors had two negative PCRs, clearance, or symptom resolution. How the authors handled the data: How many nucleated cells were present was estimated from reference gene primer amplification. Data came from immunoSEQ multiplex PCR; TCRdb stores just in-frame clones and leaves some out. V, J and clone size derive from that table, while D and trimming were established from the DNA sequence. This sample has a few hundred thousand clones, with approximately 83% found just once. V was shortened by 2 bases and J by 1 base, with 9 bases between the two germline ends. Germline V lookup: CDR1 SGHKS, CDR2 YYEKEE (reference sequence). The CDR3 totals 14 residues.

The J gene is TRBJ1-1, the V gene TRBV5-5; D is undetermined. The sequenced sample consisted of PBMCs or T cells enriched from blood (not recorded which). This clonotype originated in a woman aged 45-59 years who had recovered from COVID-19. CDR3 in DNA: TGTGCCAGCAGCTTCGGGGTAGGGAACACTGAAGCTTTCTTT. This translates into CASSFGVGNTEAFF.